This TCR beta chain appears in the sequencing data of a study of blood T cell repertoires in COVID-19. The germline V and J ends were trimmed by 5 bases and 4 bases, with 16 bases remaining between them. The CDR3 extends over 15 amino acids. Germline V lookup: CDR1 MDHEN, CDR2 SYDVKM. Sequencing was performed with immunoSEQ multiplex PCR; in TCRdb, only in-frame clones are kept and a portion is missing. This sample has about 110,000 clones, with around four fifths found just once. The chain joins TRBV28 to TRBJ2-3; D may be TRBD2 (6 bases). Sequencing was performed on peripheral blood. This clonotype originated in a woman aged 70-85 years with acute or convalescent COVID-19. The CDR3 nucleotides read TGTGCCAGCAGTCGACTAGTGGGAGGATCAGATACGCAGTATTTT. This translates into CASSRLVGGSDTQYF.